The following is a TCR beta chain sequence with its context. This record belongs to a study of blood T cell repertoires in COVID-19. The overall study: Italy, Spain and the United States were the sources of the convalescent and acute COVID-19 samples. PBMCs, B-cell-depleted T cells, or T cells were the source of the cDNA or gDNA that made up the material.

The CDR3 is 11 amino acids. Germline assignment: CDR1 SGHAT and CDR2 FQNNGV. Deletions cut 5 bases from V and 9 bases from J, with 9 bases between. As processed by the authors: From reference gene primer amplification, estimates of nucleated cell counts were derived. Only in-frame clones appear in the TCRdb table, and some are missing; sequencing was by immunoSEQ multiplex PCR. The DNA was the basis for D and trimming; V, J and clone size are from that table. The sample records 120,000 to 150,000 clones, approximately 82% being singletons. This sequence was found in a human donor in a cohort sampled during active COVID-19. The sample taken for sequencing was peripheral blood. V gene TRBV11-2 combines with J gene TRBJ2-3; D unclear. The CDR3 loop is CASSTVGTQYF. In DNA form, the CDR3 reads TGTGCCAGCAGCACCGTTGGCACGCAGTATTTT. Combining the CDR3 with reference TRBV11-2 and TRBJ2-3 gives the whole variable domain EAGVAQSPRYKIIEKRQSVAFWCNPISGHATLYWYQQILGQGPKLLIQFQNNGVVDDSQLPKDRFSAERLKGVDSTLKIQPAKLEDSAVYLCASSTVGTQYFGPGTRLTVL.